This TCR beta chain came from a study of T cell responses to AZD1222 COVID-19 vaccine. Findings of the study overall: In all cases, repertoires were sampled only after the peak T cell response.

Notes on this clone: Its antigen is still unknown.

Germline V gene lookup returns CDR1 MDHEN and CDR2 SYDVKM. Trimming stripped 5 bases from V and 6 bases from J, with 8 bases between. This CDR3 spans 12 amino acids. Assay: immunoSEQ multiplex PCR; the TCRdb copy retains only in-frame clones and omits some. The sample holds roughly 150,000 clones, about 89% seen once. The V gene is TRBV28, the J gene TRBJ2-1, with D unclear. The clonotype originates from an adult who received the AZD1222 COVID-19 vaccine. Sequencing used peripheral blood, obtained 28 days after the second AZD1222 dose. The CDR3 DNA follows: TGTGCCAGCAGTCCCCTGGGCAATGAGCAGTTCTTC. Protein product: CASSPLGNEQFF. The full variable domain, with the rest looked up from reference TRBV28 and TRBJ2-1, is DVKVTQSSRYLVKRTGEKVFLECVQDMDHENMFWYRQDPGLGLRLIYFSYDVKMKEKGDIPEGYSVSREKKERFSLILESASTNQTSMYLCASSPLGNEQFFGPGTRLTVL.